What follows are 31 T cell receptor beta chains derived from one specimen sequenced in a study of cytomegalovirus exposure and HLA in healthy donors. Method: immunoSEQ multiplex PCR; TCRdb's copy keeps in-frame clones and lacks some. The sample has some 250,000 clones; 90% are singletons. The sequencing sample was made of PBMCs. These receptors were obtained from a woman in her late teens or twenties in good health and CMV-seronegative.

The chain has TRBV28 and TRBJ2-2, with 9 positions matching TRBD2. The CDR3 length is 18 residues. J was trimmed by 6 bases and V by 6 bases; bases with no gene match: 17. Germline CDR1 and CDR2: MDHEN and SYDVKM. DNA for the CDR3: TGTGCCAGCAGCCCTCCCTGGGGCGGGGGGGCGCGATCCGGGGAGCTGTTTTTT. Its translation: CASSPPWGGGARSGELFF.

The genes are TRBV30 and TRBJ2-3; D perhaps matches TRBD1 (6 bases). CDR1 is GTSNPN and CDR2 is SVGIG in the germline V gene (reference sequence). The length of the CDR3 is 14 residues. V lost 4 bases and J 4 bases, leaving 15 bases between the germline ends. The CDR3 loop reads CAWTSAGGADTQYF. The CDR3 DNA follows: TGTGCCTGGACATCGGCTGGGGGCGCAGATACGCAGTATTTT.

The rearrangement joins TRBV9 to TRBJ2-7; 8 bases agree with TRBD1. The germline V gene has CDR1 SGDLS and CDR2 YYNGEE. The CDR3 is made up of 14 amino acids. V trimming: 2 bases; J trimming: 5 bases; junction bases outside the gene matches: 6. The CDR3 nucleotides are TGTGCCAGCAGCGTTGGACAGGGCCCCCACGAGCAGTACTTC. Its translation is CASSVGQGPHEQYF. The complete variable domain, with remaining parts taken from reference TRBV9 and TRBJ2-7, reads DSGVTQTPKHLITATGQRVTLRCSPRSGDLSVYWYQQSLDQGLQFLIQYYNGEERAKGNILERFSAQQFPDLHSELNLSSLELGDSALYFCASSVGQGPHEQYFGPGTRLTVT.

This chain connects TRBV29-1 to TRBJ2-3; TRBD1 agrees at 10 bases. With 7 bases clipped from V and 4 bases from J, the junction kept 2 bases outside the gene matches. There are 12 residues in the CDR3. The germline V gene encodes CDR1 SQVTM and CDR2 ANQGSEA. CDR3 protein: CSAGQGADTQYF. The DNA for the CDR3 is TGCAGCGCCGGACAGGGGGCAGATACGCAGTATTTT.

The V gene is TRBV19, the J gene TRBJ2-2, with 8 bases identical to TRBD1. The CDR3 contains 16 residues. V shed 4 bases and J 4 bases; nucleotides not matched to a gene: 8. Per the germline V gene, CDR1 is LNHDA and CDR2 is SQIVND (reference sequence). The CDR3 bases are TGTGCCAGTAGTAAAAGACAGGGGCCGGGCACCGGGGAGCTGTTTTTT. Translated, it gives CASSKRQGPGTGELFF.

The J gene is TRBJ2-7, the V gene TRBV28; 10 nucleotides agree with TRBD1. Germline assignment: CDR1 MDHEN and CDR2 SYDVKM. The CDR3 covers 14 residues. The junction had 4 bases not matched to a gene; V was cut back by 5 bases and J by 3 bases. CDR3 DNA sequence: TGTGCCAGCAGTGAGACAGGGGGCAGCTACGAGCAGTACTTC. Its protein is CASSETGGSYEQYF.

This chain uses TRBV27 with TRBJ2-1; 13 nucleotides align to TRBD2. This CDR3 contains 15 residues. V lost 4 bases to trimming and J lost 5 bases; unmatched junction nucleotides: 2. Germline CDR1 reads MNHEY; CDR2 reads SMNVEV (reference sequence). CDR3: CASSSGTSGDNEQFF. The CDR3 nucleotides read TGTGCCAGCAGTTCCGGGACTAGCGGGGACAATGAGCAGTTCTTC.

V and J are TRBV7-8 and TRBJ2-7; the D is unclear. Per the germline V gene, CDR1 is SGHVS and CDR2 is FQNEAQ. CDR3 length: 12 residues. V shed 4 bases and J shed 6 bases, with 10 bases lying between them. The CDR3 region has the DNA TGTGCCAGCAGCTCAATCGTGGGCGAGCAGTACGTC. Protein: CASSSIVGEQYV.

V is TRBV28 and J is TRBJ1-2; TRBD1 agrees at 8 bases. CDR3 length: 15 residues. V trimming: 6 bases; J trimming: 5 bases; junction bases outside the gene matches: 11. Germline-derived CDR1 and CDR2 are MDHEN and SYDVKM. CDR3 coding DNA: TGTGCCAGCAGGCCCGCAGGGGGCGCTTCGTATGGCTACACCTTC. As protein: CASRPAGGASYGYTF.

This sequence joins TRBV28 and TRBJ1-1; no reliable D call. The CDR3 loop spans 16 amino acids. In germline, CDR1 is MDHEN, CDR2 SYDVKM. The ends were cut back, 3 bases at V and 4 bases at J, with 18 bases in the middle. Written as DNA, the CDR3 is TGTGCCAGCAGTTTCTCTAATCACCGAGGGAGCACTGAAGCTTTCTTT. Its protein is CASSFSNHRGSTEAFF.

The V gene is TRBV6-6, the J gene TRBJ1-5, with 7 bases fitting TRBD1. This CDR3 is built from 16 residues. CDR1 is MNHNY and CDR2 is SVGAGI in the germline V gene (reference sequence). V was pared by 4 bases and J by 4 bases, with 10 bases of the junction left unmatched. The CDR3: CASSSIRQGRNQPQHF. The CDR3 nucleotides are TGTGCCAGCAGTTCCATACGACAGGGTCGAAATCAGCCCCAGCATTTT.

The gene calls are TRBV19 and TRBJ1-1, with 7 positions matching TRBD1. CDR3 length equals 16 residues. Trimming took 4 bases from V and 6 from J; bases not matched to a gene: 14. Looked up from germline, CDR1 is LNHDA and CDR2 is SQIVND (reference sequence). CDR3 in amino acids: CASSTTGRVLRPEAFF. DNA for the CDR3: TGTGCCAGTAGTACGACAGGGCGGGTTCTAAGGCCTGAAGCTTTCTTT.

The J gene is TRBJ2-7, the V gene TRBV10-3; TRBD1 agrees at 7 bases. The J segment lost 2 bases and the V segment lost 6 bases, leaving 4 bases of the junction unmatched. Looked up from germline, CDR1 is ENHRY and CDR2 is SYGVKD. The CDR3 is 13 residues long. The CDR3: CAISRDSPYEQYF. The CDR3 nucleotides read TGTGCCATCAGCCGGGACAGCCCCTACGAGCAGTACTTC.

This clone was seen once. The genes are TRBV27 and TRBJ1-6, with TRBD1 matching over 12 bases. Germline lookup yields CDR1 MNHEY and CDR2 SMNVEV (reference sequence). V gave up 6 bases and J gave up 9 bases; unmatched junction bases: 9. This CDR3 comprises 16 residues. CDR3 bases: TGTGCCAGCAGGTTGGGACAGGGGGCATTTTTTTCACCCCTCCACTTT. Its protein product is CASRLGQGAFFSPLHF.

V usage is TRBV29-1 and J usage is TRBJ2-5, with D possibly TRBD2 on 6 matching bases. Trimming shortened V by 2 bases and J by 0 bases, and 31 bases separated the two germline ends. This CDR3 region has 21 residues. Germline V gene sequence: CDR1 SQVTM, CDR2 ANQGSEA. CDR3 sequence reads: CSVERKLRGRQHHVNQETQYF. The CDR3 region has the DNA TGCAGCGTTGAACGAAAGTTGCGGGGTCGACAGCACCACGTTAACCAAGAGACCCAGTACTTC. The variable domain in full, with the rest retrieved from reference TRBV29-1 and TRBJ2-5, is SAVISQKPSRDICQRGTSLTIQCQVDSQVTMMFWYRQQPGQSLTLIATANQGSEATYESGFVIDKFPISRPNLTFSTLTVSNMSPEDSSIYLCSVERKLRGRQHHVNQETQYFGPGTRLLVL.

CDR3 coding DNA: TGTGCCAGCAGTTACGGTGGGGACTACTATGGCTACACCTTC. As protein: CASSYGGDYYGYTF. The rearrangement links TRBV6-6 to TRBJ1-2; tentatively, D is TRBD1 (5 bases). Trimming removed 2 bases at V and 3 bases at J, with 10 bases between. Germline CDR1 reads MNHNY; CDR2 reads SVGAGI (reference sequence). This CDR3 has 14 amino acids.

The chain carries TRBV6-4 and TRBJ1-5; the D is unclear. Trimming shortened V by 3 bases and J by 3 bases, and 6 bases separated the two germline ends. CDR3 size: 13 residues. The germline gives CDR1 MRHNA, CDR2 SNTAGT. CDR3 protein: CASSEAINQPQHF. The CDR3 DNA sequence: TGTGCCAGCAGTGAAGCCATCAATCAGCCCCAGCATTTT.

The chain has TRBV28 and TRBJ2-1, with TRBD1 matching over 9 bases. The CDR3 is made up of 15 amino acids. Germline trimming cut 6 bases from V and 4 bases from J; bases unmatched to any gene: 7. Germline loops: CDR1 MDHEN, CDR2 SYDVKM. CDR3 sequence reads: CASSTGTGLYNEQFF. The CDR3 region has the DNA TGTGCCAGCAGCACCGGGACAGGGCTGTACAATGAGCAGTTCTTC.

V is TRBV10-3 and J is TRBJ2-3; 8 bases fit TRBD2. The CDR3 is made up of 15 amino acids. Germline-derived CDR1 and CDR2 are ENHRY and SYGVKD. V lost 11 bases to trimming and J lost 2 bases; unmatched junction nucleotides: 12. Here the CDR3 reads CAALGERGNTDTQYF. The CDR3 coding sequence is TGTGCCGCGCTGGGGGAGCGGGGGAACACAGATACGCAGTATTTT.

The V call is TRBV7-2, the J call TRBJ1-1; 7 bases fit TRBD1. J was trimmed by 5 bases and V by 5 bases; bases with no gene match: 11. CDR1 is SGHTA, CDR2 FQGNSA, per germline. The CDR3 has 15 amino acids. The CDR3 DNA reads TGTGCCAGCAGCAGATACAGGGGTTTGGAGACTGAAGCTTTCTTT. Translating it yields CASSRYRGLETEAFF.

The CDR3 loop reads CASSGGGQGNTEAFF. The CDR3 DNA sequence: TGTGCCAGCAGCGGGGGTGGACAGGGGAACACTGAAGCTTTCTTT. This chain links TRBV5-5 with TRBJ1-1, with 8 bases that match TRBD1. Germline V gene data show CDR1 as SGHKS and CDR2 as YYEKEE (reference sequence). J gave up 1 base and V 4 bases, and 6 bases lay outside the gene matches. There are 15 residues in the CDR3. The full variable domain, completed using reference TRBV5-5 and TRBJ1-1, is DAGVTQSPTHLIKTRGQQVTLRCSPISGHKSVSWYQQVLGQGPQFIFQYYEKEERGRGNFPDRFSARQFPNYSSELNVNALLLGDSALYLCASSGGGQGNTEAFFGQGTRLTVV.

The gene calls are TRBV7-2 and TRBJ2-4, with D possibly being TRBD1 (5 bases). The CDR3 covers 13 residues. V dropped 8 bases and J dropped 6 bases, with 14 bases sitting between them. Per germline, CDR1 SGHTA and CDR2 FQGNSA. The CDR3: CASESRQTNIQYF. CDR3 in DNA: TGTGCCAGCGAATCGAGACAGACAAACATTCAGTACTTC.

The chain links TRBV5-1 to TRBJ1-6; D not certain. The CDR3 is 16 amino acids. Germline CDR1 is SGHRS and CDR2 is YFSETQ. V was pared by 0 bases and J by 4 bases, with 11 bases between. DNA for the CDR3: TGCGCCAGCAGCTTGGGACACCTGAGTTATAATTCACCCCTCCACTTT. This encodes CASSLGHLSYNSPLHF.

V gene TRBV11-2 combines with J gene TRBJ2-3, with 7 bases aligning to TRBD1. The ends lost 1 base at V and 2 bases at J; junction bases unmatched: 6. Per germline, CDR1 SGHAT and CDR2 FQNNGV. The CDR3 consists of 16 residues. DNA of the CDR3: TGTGCCAGCAGCTTAGGAGACAGGGTCCCCACAGATACGCAGTATTTT. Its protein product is CASSLGDRVPTDTQYF.

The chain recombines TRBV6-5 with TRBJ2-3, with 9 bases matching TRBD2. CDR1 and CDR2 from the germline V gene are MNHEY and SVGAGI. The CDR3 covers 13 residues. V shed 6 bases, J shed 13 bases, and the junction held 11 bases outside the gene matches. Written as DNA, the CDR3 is TGTGCCAGCAGACCAAATAGCGGGGGTGTGGAGTATTTT. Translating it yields CASRPNSGGVEYF.

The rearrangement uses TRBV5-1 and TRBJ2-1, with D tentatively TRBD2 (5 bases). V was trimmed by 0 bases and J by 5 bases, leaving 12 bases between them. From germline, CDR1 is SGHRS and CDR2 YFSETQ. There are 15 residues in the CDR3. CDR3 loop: CASSLASGLDNEQFF. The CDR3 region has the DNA TGCGCCAGCAGCTTGGCCTCGGGGTTGGACAATGAGCAGTTCTTC.

The CDR3 protein is CASSYQTGGEKLFF. For the CDR3, the DNA is TGTGCCAGCAGTTACCAGACAGGGGGAGAAAAACTGTTTTTT. This chain connects TRBV6-5 to TRBJ1-4; 9 positions match TRBD1. The CDR3 loop spans 14 amino acids. CDR1 MNHEY and CDR2 SVGAGI come from the germline V gene. After removal of 2 bases from V and 8 bases from J, the junction contained 3 bases not matched to a gene.

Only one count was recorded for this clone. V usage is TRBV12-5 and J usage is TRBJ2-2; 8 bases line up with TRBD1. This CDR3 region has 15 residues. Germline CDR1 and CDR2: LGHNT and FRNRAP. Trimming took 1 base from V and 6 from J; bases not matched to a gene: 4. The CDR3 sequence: CASGLGQGAAGELFF. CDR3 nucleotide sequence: TGTGCTAGTGGTTTGGGCCAGGGGGCTGCCGGGGAGCTGTTTTTT.

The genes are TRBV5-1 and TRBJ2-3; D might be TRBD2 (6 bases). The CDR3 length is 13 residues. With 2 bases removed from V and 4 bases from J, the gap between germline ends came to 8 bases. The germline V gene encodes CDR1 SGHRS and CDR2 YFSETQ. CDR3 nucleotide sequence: TGCGCCAGCAGCTTCGGGGGATCAGATACGCAGTATTTT. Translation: CASSFGGSDTQYF. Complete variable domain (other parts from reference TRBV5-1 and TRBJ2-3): KAGVTQTPRYLIKTRGQQVTLSCSPISGHRSVSWYQQTPGQGLQFLFEYFSETQRNKGNFPGRFSGRQFSNSRSEMNVSTLELGDSALYLCASSFGGSDTQYFGPGTRLTVL.

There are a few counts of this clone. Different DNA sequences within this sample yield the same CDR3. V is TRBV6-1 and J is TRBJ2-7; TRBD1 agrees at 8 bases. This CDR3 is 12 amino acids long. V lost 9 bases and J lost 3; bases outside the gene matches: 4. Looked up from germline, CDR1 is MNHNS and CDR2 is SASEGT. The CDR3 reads CASRDRHYEQYV. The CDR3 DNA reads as TGTGCCAGTCGGGACAGGCACTACGAGCAGTACGTC.

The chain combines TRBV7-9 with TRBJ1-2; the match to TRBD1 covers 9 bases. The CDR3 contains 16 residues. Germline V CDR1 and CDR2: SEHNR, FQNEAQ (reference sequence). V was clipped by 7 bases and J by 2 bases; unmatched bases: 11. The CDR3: CASIGWDRAANYGYTF. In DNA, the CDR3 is TGTGCCAGCATCGGGTGGGACAGGGCTGCGAACTATGGCTACACCTTC.